Sequencing of this TCR beta chain was carried out in a study of blood T cell repertoires in COVID-19. V dropped 2 bases and J dropped 2; count of bases not matched to a gene: 4. CDR1 and CDR2 (germline): LNHDA, SQIVND (reference sequence). This CDR3 comprises 16 residues. Produced via immunoSEQ multiplex PCR; TCRdb's table is partial and in-frame only. The data contain fewer than 300,000 clones, 70% to 75% of them singletons. J is TRBJ2-1 and V is TRBV19, with 9 nucleotides matching TRBD1. The sequence was obtained from a woman older than 75 with acute or convalescent COVID-19. The sample comprised peripheral blood. The CDR3 sequence is CASSIRTGVAYNEQFF. In DNA, the CDR3 is TGTGCCAGTAGTATAAGGACAGGGGTCGCCTACAATGAGCAGTTCTTC.